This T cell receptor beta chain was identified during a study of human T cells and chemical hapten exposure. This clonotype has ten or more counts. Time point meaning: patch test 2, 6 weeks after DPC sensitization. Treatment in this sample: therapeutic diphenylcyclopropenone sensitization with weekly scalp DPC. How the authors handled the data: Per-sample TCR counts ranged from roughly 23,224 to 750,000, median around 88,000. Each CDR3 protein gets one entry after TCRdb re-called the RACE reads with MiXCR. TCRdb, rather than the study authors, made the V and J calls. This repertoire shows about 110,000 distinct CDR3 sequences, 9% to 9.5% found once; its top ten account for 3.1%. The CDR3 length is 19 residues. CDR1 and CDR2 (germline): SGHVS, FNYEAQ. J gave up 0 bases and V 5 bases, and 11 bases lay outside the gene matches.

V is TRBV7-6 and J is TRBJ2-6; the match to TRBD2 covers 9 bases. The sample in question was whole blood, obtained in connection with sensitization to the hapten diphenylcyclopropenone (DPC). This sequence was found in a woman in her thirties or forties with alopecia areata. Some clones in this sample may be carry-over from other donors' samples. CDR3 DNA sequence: TGTGCCAGCAGCCCAGTGGCTAGCGGGGTGAGCTCTGGGGCCAACGTCCTGACTTTC. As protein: CASSPVASGVSSGANVLTF.